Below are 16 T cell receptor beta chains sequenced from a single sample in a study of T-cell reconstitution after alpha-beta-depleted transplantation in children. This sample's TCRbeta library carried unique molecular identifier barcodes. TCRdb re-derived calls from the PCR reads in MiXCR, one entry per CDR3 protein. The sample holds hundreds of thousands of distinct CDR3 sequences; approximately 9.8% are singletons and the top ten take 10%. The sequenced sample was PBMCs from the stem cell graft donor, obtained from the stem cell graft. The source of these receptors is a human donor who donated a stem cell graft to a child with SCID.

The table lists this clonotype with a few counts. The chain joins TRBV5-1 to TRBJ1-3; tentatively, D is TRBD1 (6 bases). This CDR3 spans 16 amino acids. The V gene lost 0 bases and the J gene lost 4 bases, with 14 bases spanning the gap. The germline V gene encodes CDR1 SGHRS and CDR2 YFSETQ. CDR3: CASSLELGALGNTIYF. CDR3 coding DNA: TGCGCCAGCAGCTTGGAGTTGGGGGCTCTCGGAAACACCATATATTTT.

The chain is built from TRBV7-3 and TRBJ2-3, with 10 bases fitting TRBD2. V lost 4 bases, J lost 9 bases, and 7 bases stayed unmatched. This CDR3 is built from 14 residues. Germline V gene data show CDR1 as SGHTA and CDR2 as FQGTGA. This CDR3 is CASSSSGGAMTQYF. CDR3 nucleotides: TGTGCCAGCAGCTCCAGCGGGGGGGCCATGACGCAGTATTTT.

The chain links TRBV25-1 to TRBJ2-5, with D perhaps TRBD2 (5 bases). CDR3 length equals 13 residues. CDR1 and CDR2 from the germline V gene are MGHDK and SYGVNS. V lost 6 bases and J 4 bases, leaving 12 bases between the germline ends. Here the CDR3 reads CASRLTGLETQYF. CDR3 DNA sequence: TGTGCCAGCAGGCTTACCGGACTAGAGACCCAGTACTTC.

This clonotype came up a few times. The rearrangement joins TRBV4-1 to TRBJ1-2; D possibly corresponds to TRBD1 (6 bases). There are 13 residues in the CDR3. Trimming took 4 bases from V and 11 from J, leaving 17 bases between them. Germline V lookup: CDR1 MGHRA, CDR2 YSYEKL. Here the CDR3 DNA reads TGCGCCAGCAGCCCTGAACAGGGTCCTCTATACACCTTC. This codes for CASSPEQGPLYTF.

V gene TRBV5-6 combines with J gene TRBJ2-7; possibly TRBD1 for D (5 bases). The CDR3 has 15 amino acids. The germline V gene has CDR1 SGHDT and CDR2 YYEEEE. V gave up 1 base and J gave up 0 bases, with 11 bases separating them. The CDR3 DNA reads TGTGCCAGCAGCTTGAGACAGCTTAGCTCCTACGAGCAGTACTTC. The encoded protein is CASSLRQLSSYEQYF. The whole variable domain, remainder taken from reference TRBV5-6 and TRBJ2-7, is DAGVTQSPTHLIKTRGQQVTLRCSPKSGHDTVSWYQQALGQGPQFIFQYYEEEERQRGNFPDRFSGHQFPNYSSELNVNALLLGDSALYLCASSLRQLSSYEQYFGPGTRLTVT.

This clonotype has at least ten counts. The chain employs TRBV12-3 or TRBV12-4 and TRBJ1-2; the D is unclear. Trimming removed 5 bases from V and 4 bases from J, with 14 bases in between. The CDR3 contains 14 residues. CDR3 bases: TGTGCCAGCAGTCGATCCGGGTACATCTATGGCTACACCTTC. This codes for CASSRSGYIYGYTF.

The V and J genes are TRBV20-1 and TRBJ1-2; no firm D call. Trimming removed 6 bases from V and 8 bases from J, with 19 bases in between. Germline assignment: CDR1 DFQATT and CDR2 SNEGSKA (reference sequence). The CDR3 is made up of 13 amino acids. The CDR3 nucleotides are TGCAGTGCCGTCCAGTTCGACGGGGAGGGCTACACCTTC. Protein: CSAVQFDGEGYTF.

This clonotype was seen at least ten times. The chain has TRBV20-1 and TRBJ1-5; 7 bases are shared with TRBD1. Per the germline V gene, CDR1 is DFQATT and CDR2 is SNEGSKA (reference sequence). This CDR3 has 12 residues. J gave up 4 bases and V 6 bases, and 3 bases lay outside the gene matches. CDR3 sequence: CSAIQGNQPQHF. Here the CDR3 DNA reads TGCAGTGCGATACAGGGGAATCAGCCCCAGCATTTT.

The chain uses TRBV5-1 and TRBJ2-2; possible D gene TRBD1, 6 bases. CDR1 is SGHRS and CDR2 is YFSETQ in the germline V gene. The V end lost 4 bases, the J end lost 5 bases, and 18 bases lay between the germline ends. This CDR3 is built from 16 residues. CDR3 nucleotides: TGCGCCAGCAGCCCCCGGACAGCCCTGGGTACCGGGGAGCTGTTTTTT. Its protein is CASSPRTALGTGELFF. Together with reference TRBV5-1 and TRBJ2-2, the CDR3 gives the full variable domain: KAGVTQTPRYLIKTRGQQVTLSCSPISGHRSVSWYQQTPGQGLQFLFEYFSETQRNKGNFPGRFSGRQFSNSRSEMNVSTLELGDSALYLCASSPRTALGTGELFFGEGSRLTVL.

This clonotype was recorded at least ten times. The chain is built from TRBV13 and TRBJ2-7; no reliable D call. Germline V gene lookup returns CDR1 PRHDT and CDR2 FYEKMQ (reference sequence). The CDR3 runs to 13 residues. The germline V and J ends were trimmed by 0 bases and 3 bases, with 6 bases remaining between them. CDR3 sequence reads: CASSLGPNYEQYF. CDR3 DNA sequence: TGTGCCAGCAGCTTAGGCCCAAACTACGAGCAGTACTTC.

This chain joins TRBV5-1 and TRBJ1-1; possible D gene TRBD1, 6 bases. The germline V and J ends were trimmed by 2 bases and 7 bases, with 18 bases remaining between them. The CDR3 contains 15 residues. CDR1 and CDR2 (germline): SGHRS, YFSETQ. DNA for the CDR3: TGCGCCAGCAGCTTCGGGGGCGCGGGGAAGAGTGAAGCTTTCTTT. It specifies CASSFGGAGKSEAFF.

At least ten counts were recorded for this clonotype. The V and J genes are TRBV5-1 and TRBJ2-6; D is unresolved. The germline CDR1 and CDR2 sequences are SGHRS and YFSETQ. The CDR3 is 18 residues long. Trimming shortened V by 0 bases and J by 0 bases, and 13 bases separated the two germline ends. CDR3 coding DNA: TGCGCCAGCAGCTTGGCTAGGCCGAGTCGCTCTGGGGCCAACGTCCTGACTTTC. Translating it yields CASSLARPSRSGANVLTF.

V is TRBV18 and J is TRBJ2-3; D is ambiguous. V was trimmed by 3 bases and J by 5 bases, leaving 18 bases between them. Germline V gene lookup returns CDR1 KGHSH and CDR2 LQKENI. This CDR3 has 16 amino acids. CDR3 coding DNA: TGTGCCAGCTCACCTCCGTACGGGTCTCAGCAAGATACGCAGTATTTT. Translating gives CASSPPYGSQQDTQYF.

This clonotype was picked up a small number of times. The DNA for the CDR3 is TGTGCCAGCAGTGGTGGGAGAAACTACGAGCAGTACTTC. Translating it yields CASSGGRNYEQYF. The rearrangement joins TRBV6-2 or TRBV6-3 to TRBJ2-7, with D possibly matching TRBD2 (5 bases). This CDR3 comprises 13 residues. The germline gives CDR1 MNHEY, CDR2 SVGEGT. Trimming shortened V by 5 bases and J by 3 bases, and 11 bases separated the two germline ends.

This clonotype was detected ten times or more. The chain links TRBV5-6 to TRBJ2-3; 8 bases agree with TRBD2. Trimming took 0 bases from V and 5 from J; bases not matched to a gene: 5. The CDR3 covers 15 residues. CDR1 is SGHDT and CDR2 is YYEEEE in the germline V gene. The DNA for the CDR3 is TGTGCCAGCAGCTTGGAGACGGGGGGGCAAGATACGCAGTATTTT. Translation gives CASSLETGGQDTQYF.

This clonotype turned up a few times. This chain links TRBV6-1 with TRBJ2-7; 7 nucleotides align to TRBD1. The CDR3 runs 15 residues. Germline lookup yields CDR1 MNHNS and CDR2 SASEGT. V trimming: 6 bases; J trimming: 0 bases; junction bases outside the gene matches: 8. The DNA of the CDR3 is TGTGCCAGCAGGGAGACAGGGCCGAGCTCCTACGAGCAGTACTTC. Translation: CASRETGPSSYEQYF.